This note documents a single T cell receptor beta chain sequence. Noted treatment: randomized to nivolumab then ipilimumab (arm A) or the reverse (arm B). No patient had prior DNA-damaging chemotherapy. PBMC sorting kept live CD3+CD8+ cells without CD19 or CD56. V shed 3 bases, J shed 0 bases, and the junction held 2 bases outside the gene matches. The CDR3 length is 15 residues. Germline V gene lookup returns CDR1 SEHNR and CDR2 FQNEAQ (reference sequence). Profiled with immunoSEQ multiplex PCR; TCRdb holds only in-frame clones, not every one. Of approximately 31,000 clones listed, approximately 86% are singletons. These data originate in a study of sequential checkpoint blockade in melanoma. Study in general: First-line arms were nivolumab then ipilimumab, or the reverse, randomized 1:1.

The TCR originated in a human donor with melanoma. Sequenced material: CD8+ T cells sorted from blood (inferred from file names), taken from a patient given nivolumab and ipilimumab in sequence. This rearrangement joins TRBV7-9 to TRBJ2-3, with TRBD1 matching 8 bases. The CDR3 here is CASSFRGPSTDTQYF. The CDR3 DNA follows: TGTGCCAGCAGCTTCAGGGGGCCTAGCACAGATACGCAGTATTTT.